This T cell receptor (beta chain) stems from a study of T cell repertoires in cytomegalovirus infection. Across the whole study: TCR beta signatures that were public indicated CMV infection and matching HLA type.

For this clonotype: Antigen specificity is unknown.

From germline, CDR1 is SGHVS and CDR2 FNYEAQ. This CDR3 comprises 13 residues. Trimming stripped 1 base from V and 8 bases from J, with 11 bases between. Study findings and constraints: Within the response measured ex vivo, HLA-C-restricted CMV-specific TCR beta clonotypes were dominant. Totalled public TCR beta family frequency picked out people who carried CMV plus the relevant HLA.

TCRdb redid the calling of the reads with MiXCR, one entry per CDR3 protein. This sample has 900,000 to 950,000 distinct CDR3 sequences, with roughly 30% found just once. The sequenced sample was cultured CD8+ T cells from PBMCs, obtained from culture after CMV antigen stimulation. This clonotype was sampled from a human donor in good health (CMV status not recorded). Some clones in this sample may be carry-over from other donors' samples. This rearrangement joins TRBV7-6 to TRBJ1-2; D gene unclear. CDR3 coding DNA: TGTGCCAGCAGCTTAGGATCGGACGCCGGCTACACCTTC. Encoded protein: CASSLGSDAGYTF.